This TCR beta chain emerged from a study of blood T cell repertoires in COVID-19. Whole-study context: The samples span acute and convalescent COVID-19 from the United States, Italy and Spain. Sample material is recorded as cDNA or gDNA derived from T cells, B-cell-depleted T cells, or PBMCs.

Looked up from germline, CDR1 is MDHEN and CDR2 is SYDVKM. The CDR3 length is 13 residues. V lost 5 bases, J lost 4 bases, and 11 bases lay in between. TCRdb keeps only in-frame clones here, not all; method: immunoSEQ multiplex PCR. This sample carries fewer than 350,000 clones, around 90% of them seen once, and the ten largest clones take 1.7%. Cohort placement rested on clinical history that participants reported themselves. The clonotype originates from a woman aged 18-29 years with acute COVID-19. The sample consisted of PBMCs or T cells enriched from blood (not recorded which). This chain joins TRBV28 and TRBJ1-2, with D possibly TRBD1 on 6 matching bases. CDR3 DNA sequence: TGTGCCAGCAGTCAGGGACACGTCTATGGCTACACCTTC. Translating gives CASSQGHVYGYTF.